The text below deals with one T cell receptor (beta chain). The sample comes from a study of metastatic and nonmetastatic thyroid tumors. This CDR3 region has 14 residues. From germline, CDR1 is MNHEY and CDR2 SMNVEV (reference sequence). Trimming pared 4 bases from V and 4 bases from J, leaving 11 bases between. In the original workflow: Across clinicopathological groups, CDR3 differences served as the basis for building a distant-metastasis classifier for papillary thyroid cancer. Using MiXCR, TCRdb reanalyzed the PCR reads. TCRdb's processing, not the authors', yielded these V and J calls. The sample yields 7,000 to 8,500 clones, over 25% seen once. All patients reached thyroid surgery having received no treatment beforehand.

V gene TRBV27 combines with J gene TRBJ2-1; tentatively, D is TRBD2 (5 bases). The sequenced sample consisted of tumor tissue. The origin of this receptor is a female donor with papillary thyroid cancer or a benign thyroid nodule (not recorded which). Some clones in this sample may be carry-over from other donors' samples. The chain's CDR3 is CASSSNRGYNEQFF. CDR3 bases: TGTGCCAGCAGTTCGAACCGGGGATACAATGAGCAGTTCTTC.